These T cell receptor beta chains were read from a single sample in a study of cytomegalovirus exposure and HLA in healthy donors. The protocol was immunoSEQ multiplex PCR, while the TCRdb copy is restricted to in-frame clones and leaves out a portion. This table holds 30,000 to 35,000 clones, roughly 80% found once. Sequencing was carried out using PBMCs. The source of these receptors is a male donor in good health and CMV-seronegative. Each CDR3 is given with its conserved first and last residue. The D gene is left open where the match is weak. Expanded clones are given a class, and other clones once, few, many or no size at all.

v_gene	j_gene	d_gene	len	abundance	CDR3aa	CDR3nt
TRBV28	TRBJ2-3	TRBD1	17	once	CASSPGGTGDSTDTQYF	TGTGCCAGCAGTCCTGGCGGGACAGGGGACAGCACAGATACGCAGTATTTT
TRBV7-3	TRBJ1-2	-	12	-	CASSSPQGGYTF	TGTGCCAGCAGCTCCCCTCAGGGAGGCTACACCTTC
TRBV6-1	TRBJ2-7	-	12	-	CASSRTDYEQYF	TGTGCCAGCAGCCGGACAGACTACGAGCAGTACTTC
TRBV6-5	TRBJ1-2	TRBD1	14	few	CASKRQGVFGGYTF	TGTGCCAGCAAACGACAGGGGGTTTTTGGGGGCTACACCTTC
TRBV12-5	TRBJ2-3	-	14	-	CASGPQPSTDTQYF	TGTGCTAGTGGTCCACAACCTAGCACAGATACGCAGTATTTT
TRBV5-6	TRBJ1-1	-	19	-	CASSLFGPGQLGRYTEAFF	TGTGCCAGCAGCCTATTTGGCCCCGGACAGTTGGGTAGGTACACTGAAGCTTTCTTT
TRBV2	TRBJ2-7	-	14	-	CASSELAAPYEQYF	TGTGCCAGCAGTGAACTAGCCGCCCCCTACGAGCAGTACTTC
TRBV6-1	TRBJ1-2	-	14	-	CASSVSTVDYGYTF	TGTGCCAGCAGTGTGTCCACGGTCGACTATGGCTACACCTTC
TRBV12-5	TRBJ2-3	-	18	-	CASGLRYLEGLPFVRQYF	TGTGCTAGTGGTTTGCGATACCTGGAGGGACTGCCGTTTGTAAGGCAGTATTTT
TRBV7-2	TRBJ1-6	-	15	few	CASSLGADHNSPLHF	TGTGCCAGCAGCTTAGGGGCAGATCATAATTCACCCCTCCACTTT
TRBV9	TRBJ1-2	-	12	-	CASSVPNYGYTF	TGTGCCAGCAGCGTTCCGAACTATGGCTACACCTTC
TRBV25-1	TRBJ2-1	TRBD2	15	-	CASSDWTGGRNEQFF	TGTGCCAGCAGTGATTGGACGGGAGGGCGCAATGAGCAGTTCTTC
TRBV30	TRBJ1-1	TRBD1	17	-	CAWSFPGQGVMNTEAFF	TGTGCCTGGAGTTTCCCTGGACAGGGGGTAATGAACACTGAAGCTTTCTTT
TRBV29-1	TRBJ1-4	-	13	-	CSVLSVGGEKLFF	TGCAGCGTCTTGAGCGTCGGGGGTGAAAAACTGTTTTTT
TRBV5-1	TRBJ2-7	-	13	-	CASSLSPSYEQYF	TGCGCCAGCAGCTTAAGCCCCTCCTACGAGCAGTACTTC
TRBV5-1	TRBJ2-7	TRBD1	16	-	CASSLAEDRGNYEQYF	TGCGCCAGCAGCTTGGCCGAGGACAGGGGGAACTACGAGCAGTACTTC
TRBV6-5	TRBJ1-1	TRBD1	13	-	CASSFQGDTEAFF	TGTGCCAGCAGTTTTCAGGGGGACACTGAAGCTTTCTTT
TRBV12-5	TRBJ1-6	-	15	-	CASGLKGGSRSPLHF	TGTGCTAGTGGTTTAAAAGGGGGATCGAGATCACCCCTCCACTTT
TRBV4-3	TRBJ1-3	-	13	-	CASSQLSGNTIYF	TGCGCCAGCAGCCAACTGTCTGGAAACACCATATATTTT
TRBV12-5	TRBJ1-4	-	13	few	CASGIAGNEKLFF	TGTGCTAGTGGTATTGCCGGGAATGAAAAACTGTTTTTT
TRBV5-1	TRBJ2-7	TRBD2	18	-	CASSLATSGGELDYEQYF	TGCGCCAGCAGCTTGGCCACTAGCGGGGGGGAGCTAGACTACGAGCAGTACTTC
TRBV7-2	TRBJ2-2	TRBD1	15	-	CASSFKGASPGELFF	TGTGCCAGCAGCTTTAAGGGGGCGTCGCCCGGGGAGCTGTTTTTT
TRBV28	TRBJ1-1	-	13	-	CASSSFLDTEAFF	TGTGCCAGCAGTTCCTTCCTTGACACTGAAGCTTTCTTT
TRBV10-3	TRBJ1-1	-	13	-	CAISEGENTEAFF	TGTGCCATCAGTGAAGGGGAGAACACTGAAGCTTTCTTT
TRBV5-6	TRBJ2-1	TRBD2	17	-	CASSSHGTSGGLDEQFF	TGTGCCAGCAGCTCCCACGGGACTAGCGGGGGTCTCGATGAGCAGTTCTTC
TRBV25-1	TRBJ1-2	TRBD1	13	-	CASGFTGGLGYTF	TGTGCCAGCGGCTTTACAGGGGGCTTGGGCTACACCTTC
TRBV5-6	TRBJ2-1	TRBD2	14	-	CASSGGTSGVEQFF	TGTGCCAGCAGCGGGGGGACTAGTGGGGTTGAGCAGTTCTTC
TRBV9	TRBJ1-3	TRBD1	19	-	CASIKTGGSLSSSGNTIYF	TGTGCCAGCATCAAAACAGGGGGGTCCCTGTCGAGCTCTGGAAACACCATATATTTT
TRBV4-1	TRBJ1-1	TRBD1	16	-	CASSQDRGQGGTEAFF	TGCGCCAGCAGCCAAGATCGGGGACAGGGGGGCACTGAAGCTTTCTTT
TRBV5-8	TRBJ1-2	-	12	-	CASGRQAYGYTF	TGTGCCAGCGGGAGACAGGCCTATGGCTACACCTTC
TRBV27	TRBJ1-5	-	13	-	CASSLAGDGPQHF	TGTGCCAGCAGTCTGGCAGGGGATGGGCCCCAGCATTTT
TRBV7-9	TRBJ2-7	TRBD1	14	-	CASSPRDRDYEQYF	TGTGCCAGCAGCCCCCGGGACAGGGACTACGAGCAGTACTTC